Sequencing of this T cell receptor (beta chain) was carried out in a study of blood T cell repertoires in COVID-19. On the study more broadly: Spain, Italy and the United States supplied samples that represented acute and convalescent COVID-19.

This clone is a singleton in its sample. The CDR3 sequence is 14 residues long. The V end lost 3 bases, the J end lost 0 bases, and 6 bases lay between the germline ends. Looked up from germline, CDR1 is SNHLY and CDR2 is FYNNEI. Clones were read by immunoSEQ multiplex PCR, and TCRdb kept only the in-frame ones, dropping some. Among some 50,000 clones listed, 86% were seen once. Material for sequencing was peripheral blood. This TCR was recovered from an elderly man with acute or convalescent COVID-19. This sequence joins TRBV2 and TRBJ1-3; D remains ambiguous. Written as DNA, the CDR3 is TGTGCCAGCAGTGAGCTAGACTCTGGAAACACCATATATTTT. As protein: CASSELDSGNTIYF.